The clone carrying this TCR beta chain was seen a single time. Some clones are missing from TCRdb's copy, which holds only in-frame ones; the method was immunoSEQ multiplex PCR. The sample shows about 120,000 clones, just under 90% of them seen only once. The sample is drawn from a study of control samples from healthy donors and cancer patients. Germline CDR1 KGHDR, CDR2 SFDVKD. The CDR3 sequence is 14 residues long. Trimming removed 0 bases at V and 6 bases at J, with 10 bases between. The sequence came from a man in his thirties or forties in good health. V is TRBV24-1 and J is TRBJ1-2; D is uncertain. The sequenced sample was blood. CDR3 DNA sequence: TGTGCCACCAGTGATTTGGAGGAGAGCCATGGCTACACCTTC. Protein product: CATSDLEESHGYTF.